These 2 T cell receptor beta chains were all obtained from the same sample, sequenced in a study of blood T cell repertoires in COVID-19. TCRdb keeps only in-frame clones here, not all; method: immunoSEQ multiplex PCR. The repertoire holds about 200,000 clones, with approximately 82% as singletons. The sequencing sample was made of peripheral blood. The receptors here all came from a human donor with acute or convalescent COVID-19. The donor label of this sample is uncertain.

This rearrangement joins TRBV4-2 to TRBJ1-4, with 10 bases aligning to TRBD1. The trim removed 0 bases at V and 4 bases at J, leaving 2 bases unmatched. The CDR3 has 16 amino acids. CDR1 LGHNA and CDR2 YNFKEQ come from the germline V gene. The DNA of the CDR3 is TGTGCCAGCAGCCAAGAGTGGACAGGGGGTAATGAAAAACTGTTTTTT. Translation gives CASSQEWTGGNEKLFF.

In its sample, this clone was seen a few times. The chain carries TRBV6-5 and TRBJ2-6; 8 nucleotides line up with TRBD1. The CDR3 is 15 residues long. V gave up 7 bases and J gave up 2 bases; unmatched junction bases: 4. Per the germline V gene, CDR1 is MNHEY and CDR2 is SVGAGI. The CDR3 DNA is TGTGCCAGCACCGCACAGGGGGCTGGGGCCAACGTCCTGACTTTC. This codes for CASTAQGAGANVLTF.